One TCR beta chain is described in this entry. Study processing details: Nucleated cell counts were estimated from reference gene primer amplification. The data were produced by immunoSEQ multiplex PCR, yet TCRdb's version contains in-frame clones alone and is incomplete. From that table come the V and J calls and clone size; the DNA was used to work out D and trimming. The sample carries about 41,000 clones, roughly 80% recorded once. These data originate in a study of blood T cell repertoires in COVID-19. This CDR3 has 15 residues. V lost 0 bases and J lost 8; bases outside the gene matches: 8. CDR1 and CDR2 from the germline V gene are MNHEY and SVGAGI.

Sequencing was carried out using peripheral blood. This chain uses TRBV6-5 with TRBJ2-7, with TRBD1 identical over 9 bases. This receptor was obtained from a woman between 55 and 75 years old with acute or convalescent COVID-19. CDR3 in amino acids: CASSYSGRTGEKQYF. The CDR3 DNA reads TGTGCCAGCAGTTACTCGGGTCGGACAGGGGAGAAGCAGTACTTC.